This T cell receptor (beta chain) appears in the sequencing data of a study of T cell responses to AZD1222 COVID-19 vaccine. Study results and limitations: Spike was spanned by vaccine-associated CD4 TCRs, with dominance at 160-218 and 743-854.

To note about this clone: Its antigen is currently unknown.

The CDR3 runs 19 residues. Trimming cost V 3 bases and J 0 bases; bases outside gene matches: 9. From germline, CDR1 is KGHDR and CDR2 SFDVKD. Assay used: immunoSEQ multiplex PCR; TCRdb lists only in-frame clones, some missing. The sample lists about 120,000 clones, 80% to 95% occurring once. The source of this sequence is an adult who received the AZD1222 COVID-19 vaccine. This specimen was peripheral blood, taken 28 days after the second AZD1222 dose. This chain joins TRBV24-1 and TRBJ2-7; TRBD2 agrees at 14 bases. CDR3: CATSDLWTSGRTSSYEQYF. CDR3 bases: TGTGCCACCAGTGATCTCTGGACTAGCGGGAGGACTAGCTCCTACGAGCAGTACTTC.